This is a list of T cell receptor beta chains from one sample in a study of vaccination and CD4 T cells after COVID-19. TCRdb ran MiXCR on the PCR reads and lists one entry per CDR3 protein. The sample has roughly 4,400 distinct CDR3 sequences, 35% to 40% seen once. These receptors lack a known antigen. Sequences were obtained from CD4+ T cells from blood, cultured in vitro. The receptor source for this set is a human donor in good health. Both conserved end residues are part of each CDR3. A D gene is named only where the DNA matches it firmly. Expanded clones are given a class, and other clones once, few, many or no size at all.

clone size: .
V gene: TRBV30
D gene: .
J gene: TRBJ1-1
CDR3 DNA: TGTGCCTGGAGTGCCCCCTACACTGAAGCTTTCTTT
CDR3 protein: CAWSAPYTEAFF

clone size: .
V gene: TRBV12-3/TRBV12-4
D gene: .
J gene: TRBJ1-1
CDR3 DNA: TGTGCCAGCAGTCTCCTGGGGGTCACTGAAGCTTTCTTT
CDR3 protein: CASSLLGVTEAFF

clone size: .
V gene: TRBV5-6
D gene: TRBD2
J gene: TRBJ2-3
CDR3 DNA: TGTGCCAGCAGCCACGGGGCGGGGGGGCGGACAGATACGCAGTATTTT
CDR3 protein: CASSHGAGGRTDTQYF

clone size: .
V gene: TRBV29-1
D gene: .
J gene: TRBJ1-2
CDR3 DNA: TGCAGCGTTGATGATGGCTACACCTTC
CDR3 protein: CSVDDGYTF

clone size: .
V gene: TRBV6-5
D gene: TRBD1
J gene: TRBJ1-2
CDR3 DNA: TGTGCCAGCAGTTCACACGGGACAGGGGGCAGTGGCTACACCTTC
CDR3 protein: CASSSHGTGGSGYTF

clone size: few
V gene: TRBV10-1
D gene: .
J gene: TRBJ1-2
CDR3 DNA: TGCGCCAGCAGTGAGCGGCCGGGCTATGGCTACACCTTC
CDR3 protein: CASSERPGYGYTF

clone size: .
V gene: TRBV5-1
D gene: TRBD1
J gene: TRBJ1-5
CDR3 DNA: TGCGCCAGCAGCCCGGGACAGCCAAATCAGCCCCAGCATTTT
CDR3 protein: CASSPGQPNQPQHF

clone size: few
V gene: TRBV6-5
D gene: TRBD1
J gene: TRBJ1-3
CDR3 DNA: TGTGCCAGCAGTTACTCCAACCGGGACAGATCTGGAAACACCATATATTTT
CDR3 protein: CASSYSNRDRSGNTIYF

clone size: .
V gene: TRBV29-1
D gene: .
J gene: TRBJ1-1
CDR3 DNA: TGCAGCGTTGTGGGACAAGATTACACTGAAGCTTTCTTT
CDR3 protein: CSVVGQDYTEAFF

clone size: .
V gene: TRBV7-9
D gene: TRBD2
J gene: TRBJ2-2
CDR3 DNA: TGTGCCAGCAGCTTAGGGGGCGGGGGGGCCACCCGGACCGGGGAGCTGTTTTTT
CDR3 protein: CASSLGGGGATRTGELFF

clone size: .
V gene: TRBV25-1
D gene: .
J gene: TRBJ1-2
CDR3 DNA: TGTGCCAGCAGTATGACGGAGTACTATGGCTACACCTTC
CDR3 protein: CASSMTEYYGYTF

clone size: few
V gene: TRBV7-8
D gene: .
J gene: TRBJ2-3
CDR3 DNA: TGTGCCAGCAGCGCCCCCCGGGGGCGGGCAGATACGCAGTATTTT
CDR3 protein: CASSAPRGRADTQYF

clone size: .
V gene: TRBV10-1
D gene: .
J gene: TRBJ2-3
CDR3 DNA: TGCGCCAGCAGTGCCTCTAGCACAGATACGCAGTATTTT
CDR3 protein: CASSASSTDTQYF

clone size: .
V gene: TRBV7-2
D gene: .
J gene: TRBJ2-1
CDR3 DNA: TGTGCCAGCAGCTTAGTCGGGGCGTGGGGGGAAAACAATGAGCAGTTCTTC
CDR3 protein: CASSLVGAWGENNEQFF

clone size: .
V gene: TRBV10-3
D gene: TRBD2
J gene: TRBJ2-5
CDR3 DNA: TGTGCCATCAGTGAGCGTCTAGCGGGTGTTGAGAGAGAGACCCAGTACTTC
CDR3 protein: CAISERLAGVERETQYF

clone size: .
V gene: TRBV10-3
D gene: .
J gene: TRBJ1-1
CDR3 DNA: TGTGCCATCAGATTCAGAGCCGGGATGTACACTGAAGCTTTCTTT
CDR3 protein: CAIRFRAGMYTEAFF

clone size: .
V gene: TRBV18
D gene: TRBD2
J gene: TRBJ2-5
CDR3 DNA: TGTGCCAGCTCACGGAACGGGAGGGCCGAGGAGACCCAGTACTTC
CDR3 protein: CASSRNGRAEETQYF

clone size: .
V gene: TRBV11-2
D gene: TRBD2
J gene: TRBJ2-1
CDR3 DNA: TGTGCCAGCAGCTCTAGCGGGTGGGTTGGTCAGTTCTTC
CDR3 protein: CASSSSGWVGQFF

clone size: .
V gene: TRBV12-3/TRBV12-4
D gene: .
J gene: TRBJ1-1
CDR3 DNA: TGTGCCAGCAGCCCCACCGGTGGAGCTTTCTTT
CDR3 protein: CASSPTGGAFF

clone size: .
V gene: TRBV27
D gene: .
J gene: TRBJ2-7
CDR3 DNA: TGTGCCAGCAGTTTAATTGCCCAAAAGGAGGGGTACGAGCAGTACTTC
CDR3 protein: CASSLIAQKEGYEQYF

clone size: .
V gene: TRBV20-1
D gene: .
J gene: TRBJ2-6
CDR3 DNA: TGCAGTGCTAATCCCCCTGGGGCCAACGTCCTGACTTTC
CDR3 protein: CSANPPGANVLTF

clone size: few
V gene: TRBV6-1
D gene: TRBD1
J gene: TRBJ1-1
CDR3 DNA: TGTGCCAGCAGACAGGGGGTTATGACTGAAGCTTTCTTT
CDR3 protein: CASRQGVMTEAFF

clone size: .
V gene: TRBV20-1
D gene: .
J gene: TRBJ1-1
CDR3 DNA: TGCAGTGCTAGATCTGGAACCCTGAACACTGAAGCTTTCTTT
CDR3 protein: CSARSGTLNTEAFF

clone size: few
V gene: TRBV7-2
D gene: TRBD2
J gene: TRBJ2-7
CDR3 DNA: TGTGCCAGCAGCTTAGGAGCGGGGGGAAGCTCCTACGAGCAGTACTTC
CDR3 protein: CASSLGAGGSSYEQYF

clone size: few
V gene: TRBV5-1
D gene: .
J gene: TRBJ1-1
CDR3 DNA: TGCGCCAGCAGGTCGAGGGGGGATAGGAACACTGAAGCTTTCTTT
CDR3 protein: CASRSRGDRNTEAFF

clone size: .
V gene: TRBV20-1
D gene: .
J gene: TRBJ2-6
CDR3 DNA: TGCAGTGCTAGGAGATCTGGGGCCAACGTCCTGACTTTC
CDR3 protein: CSARRSGANVLTF

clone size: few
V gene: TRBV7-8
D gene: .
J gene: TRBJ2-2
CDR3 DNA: TGTGCCAGCAGCTTATTGCGGAACACCGGGGAGCTGTTTTTT
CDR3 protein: CASSLLRNTGELFF

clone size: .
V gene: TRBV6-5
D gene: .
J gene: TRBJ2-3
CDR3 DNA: TGTGCCAGCAGTTCCCTCCTTAACACAGATACGCAGTATTTT
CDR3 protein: CASSSLLNTDTQYF

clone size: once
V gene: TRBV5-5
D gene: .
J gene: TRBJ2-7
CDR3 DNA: TGTGCCAGCAGCGATGGGGTCCCCCGACCCCTCTACGAGCAGTACTTC
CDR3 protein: CASSDGVPRPLYEQYF

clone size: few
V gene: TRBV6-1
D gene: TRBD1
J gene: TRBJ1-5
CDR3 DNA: TGTGCCAGCAGTCGGACAGGGGAACAGCCCCAGCATTTT
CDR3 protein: CASSRTGEQPQHF

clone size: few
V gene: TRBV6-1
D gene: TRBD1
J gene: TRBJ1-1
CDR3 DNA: TGTGCCAGCAGTCTACTGGACAGGGATAACGCTGAAGCTTTCTTT
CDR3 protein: CASSLLDRDNAEAFF

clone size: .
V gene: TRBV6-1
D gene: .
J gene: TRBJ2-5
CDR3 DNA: TGTGCCAGCATTCGACAGTACTCCCAAGAGACCCAGTACTTC
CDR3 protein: CASIRQYSQETQYF

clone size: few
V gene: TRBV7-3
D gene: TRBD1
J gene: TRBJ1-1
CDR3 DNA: TGTGCCAGCAGCTTAACCGCCGGACAGGTTCGAGCTTTCTTT
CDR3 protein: CASSLTAGQVRAFF

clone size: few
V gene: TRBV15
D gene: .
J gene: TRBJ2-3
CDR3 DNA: TGTGCCACCAGCAGAGTCGGTTGGAGCACAGATACGCAGTATTTT
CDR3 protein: CATSRVGWSTDTQYF

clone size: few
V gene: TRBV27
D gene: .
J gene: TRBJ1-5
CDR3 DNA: TGTGCCAGCAGTAGGTTAGGGGCAGGGGGCAATCAGCCCCAGCATTTT
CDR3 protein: CASSRLGAGGNQPQHF

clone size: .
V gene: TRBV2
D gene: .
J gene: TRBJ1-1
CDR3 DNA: TGTGCCAGCATCCGGAATCCGAACACTGAAGCTTTCTTT
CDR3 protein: CASIRNPNTEAFF

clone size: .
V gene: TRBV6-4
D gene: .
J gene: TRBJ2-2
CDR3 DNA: TGTGCCAGCAGAAAGCTAGGTGCGGGCTCGAACACCGGGGAGCTGTTTTTT
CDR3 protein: CASRKLGAGSNTGELFF

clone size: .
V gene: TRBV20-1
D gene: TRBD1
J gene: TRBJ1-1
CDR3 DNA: TGCAGTGCTAGGACAGGGGACACTGAAGCTTTCTTT
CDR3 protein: CSARTGDTEAFF

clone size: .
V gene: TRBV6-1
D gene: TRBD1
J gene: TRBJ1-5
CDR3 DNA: TGTGCCAGCAGACGGACAGGGGGTTATAGCAATCAGCCCCAGCATTTT
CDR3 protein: CASRRTGGYSNQPQHF

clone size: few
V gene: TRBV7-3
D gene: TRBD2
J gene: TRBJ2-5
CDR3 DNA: TGTGCCAGCAGCCCCGGGGAACGGGGGGAGGAGACCCAGTACTTC
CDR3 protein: CASSPGERGEETQYF

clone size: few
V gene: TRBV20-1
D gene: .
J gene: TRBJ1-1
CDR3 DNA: TGCAGTGCTAGAGTAAGGACGTATAACACTGAAGCTTTCTTT
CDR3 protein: CSARVRTYNTEAFF

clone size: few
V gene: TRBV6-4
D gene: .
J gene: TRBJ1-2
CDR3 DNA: TGTGCCAGCAGTGACTCGAGACGCTGGGGTGGCTACACCTTC
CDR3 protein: CASSDSRRWGGYTF